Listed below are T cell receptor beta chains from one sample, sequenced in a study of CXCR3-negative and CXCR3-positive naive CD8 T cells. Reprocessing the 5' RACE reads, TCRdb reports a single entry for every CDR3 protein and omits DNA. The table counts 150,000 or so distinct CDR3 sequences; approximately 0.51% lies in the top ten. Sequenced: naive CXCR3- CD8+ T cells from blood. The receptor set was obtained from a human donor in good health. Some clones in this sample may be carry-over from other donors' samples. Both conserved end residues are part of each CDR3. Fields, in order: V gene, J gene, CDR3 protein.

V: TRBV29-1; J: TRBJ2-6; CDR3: CSVPSPGLSSGANVLTF
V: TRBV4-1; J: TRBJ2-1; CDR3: CASSQDIGAGNEQFF
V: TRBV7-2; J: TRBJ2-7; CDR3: CASSLERDAFYEQYF
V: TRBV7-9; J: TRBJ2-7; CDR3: CASEPMTTYEQYF
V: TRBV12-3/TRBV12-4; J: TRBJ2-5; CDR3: CASMDGSQETQYF
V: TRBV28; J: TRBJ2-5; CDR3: CASNGYLGWETQYF
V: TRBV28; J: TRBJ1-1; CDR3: CASTSISGGGTEAFF
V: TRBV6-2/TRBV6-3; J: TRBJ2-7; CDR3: CASSFFRTSGTYEQYF
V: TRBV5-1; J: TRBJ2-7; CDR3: CASRVEGSLYEQYF
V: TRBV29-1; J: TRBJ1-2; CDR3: CSVEGGWTYGYTF
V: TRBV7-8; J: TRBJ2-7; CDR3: CASSSDRAEQYF
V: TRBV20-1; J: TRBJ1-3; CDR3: CSVRGGYPDSGNTIYF
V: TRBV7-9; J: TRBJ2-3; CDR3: CASSLPWGQGPDTQYF
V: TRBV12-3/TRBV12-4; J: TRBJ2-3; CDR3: CASTLDWRTQYF
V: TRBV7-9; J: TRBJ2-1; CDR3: CASSLAFLAGGSYNEQFF
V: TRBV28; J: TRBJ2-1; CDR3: CASSFLDRVLNEQFF
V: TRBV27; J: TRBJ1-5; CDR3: CASSKHLRGAGQPQHF
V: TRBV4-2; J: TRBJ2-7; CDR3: CASSPIGGAYEQYF
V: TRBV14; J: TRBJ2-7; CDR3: CASSPLDSPIEQYF
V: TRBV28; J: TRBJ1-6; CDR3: CASSLFRDRVWSSYNSPLHF
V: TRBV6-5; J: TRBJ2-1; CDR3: CASSPTYNEQFF
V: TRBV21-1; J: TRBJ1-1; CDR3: CASKSTGTEAFF